Presented here are 2 T cell receptor beta chains from one specimen sequenced in a study of T cell responses to AZD1222 COVID-19 vaccine. Measured with immunoSEQ multiplex PCR; TCRdb has only the in-frame clones, and not every one. This table holds 130,000 or so clones, roughly nine tenths found once. Sequencing was performed on peripheral blood, taken 28 days after the second dose of the MenACWY control vaccine. These receptor sequences come from an adult who received the MenACWY meningococcal vaccine as a control.

The rearrangement uses TRBV19 and TRBJ1-5; D uncertain. V was pared by 3 bases and J by 0 bases, with 9 bases between. CDR1 is LNHDA and CDR2 is SQIVND in the germline V gene (reference sequence). CDR3 length: 15 residues. This CDR3 is CASSIVGNSNQPQHF. The CDR3 DNA sequence: TGTGCCAGTAGTATTGTAGGGAATAGCAATCAGCCCCAGCATTTT.

The chain employs TRBV27 and TRBJ1-5, with TRBD1 as a possible D gene (6 bases). CDR1 is MNHEY, CDR2 SMNVEV, per germline (reference sequence). V dropped 10 bases and J dropped 4 bases, with 14 bases sitting between them. The CDR3 covers 13 residues. CDR3 sequence reads: CAKTPGQNQPQHF. In DNA, the CDR3 is TGTGCCAAGACCCCGGGACAAAATCAGCCCCAGCATTTT.